This T cell receptor beta chain emerged from a study of human T cells and chemical hapten exposure. Each CDR3 protein is one row after TCRdb ran MiXCR on the RACE reads. The data contain roughly 100,000 distinct CDR3 sequences, roughly 8.5% of them singletons. The time point: healthy volunteer bleed at 2 weeks. Extraction yielded total RNA from whole blood (unfractionated). The length of the CDR3 is 15 residues. Germline lookup yields CDR1 DFQATT and CDR2 SNEGSKA (reference sequence). V gave up 1 base and J gave up 4 bases; unmatched junction bases: 7. Sequencing was performed on whole blood. The clonotype comes from a female donor in good health. Some clones in this sample may be carry-over from other donors' samples. J is TRBJ2-1 and V is TRBV20-1; the match to TRBD1 covers 7 bases. Written as DNA, the CDR3 is TGCAGTGCTAGAGGACAGGGTCTATGGTACAATGAGCAGTTCTTC. This sequence encodes CSARGQGLWYNEQFF.